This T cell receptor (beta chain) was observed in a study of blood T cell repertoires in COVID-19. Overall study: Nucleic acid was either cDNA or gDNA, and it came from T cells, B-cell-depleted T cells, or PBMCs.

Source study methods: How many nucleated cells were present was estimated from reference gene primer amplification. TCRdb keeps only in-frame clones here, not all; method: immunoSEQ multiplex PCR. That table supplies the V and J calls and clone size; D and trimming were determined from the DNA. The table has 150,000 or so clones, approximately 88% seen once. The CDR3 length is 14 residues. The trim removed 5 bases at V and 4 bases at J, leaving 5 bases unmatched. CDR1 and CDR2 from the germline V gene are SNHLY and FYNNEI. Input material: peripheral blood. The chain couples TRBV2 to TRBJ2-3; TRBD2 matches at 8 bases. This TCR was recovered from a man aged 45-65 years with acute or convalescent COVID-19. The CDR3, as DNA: TGTGCCAGCAGTCCGGGACTAGGGGCAGATACGCAGTATTTT. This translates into CASSPGLGADTQYF.